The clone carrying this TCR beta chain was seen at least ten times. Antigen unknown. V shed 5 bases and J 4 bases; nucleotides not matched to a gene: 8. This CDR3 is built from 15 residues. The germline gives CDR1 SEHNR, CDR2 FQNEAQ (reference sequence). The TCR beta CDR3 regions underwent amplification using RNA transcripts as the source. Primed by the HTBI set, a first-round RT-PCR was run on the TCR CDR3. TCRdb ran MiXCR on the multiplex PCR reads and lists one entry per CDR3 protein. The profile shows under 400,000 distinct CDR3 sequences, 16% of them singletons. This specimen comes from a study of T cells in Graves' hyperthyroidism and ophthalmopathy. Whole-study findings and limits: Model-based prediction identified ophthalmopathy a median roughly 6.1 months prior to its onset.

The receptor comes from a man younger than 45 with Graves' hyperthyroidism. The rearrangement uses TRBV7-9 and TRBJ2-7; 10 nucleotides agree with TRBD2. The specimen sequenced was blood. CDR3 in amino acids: CASSPQAGGKYEQYF. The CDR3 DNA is TGTGCCAGCAGCCCCCAAGCGGGAGGGAAATACGAGCAGTACTTC.